The TCR beta chain described here comes from a study of blood T cell repertoires in COVID-19. Study summary: Samples came from the United States, Italy and Spain, spanning acute and convalescent COVID-19. Sample material is recorded as cDNA or gDNA derived from T cells, B-cell-depleted T cells, or PBMCs.

In the original analysis: The assay estimated nucleated cells by amplifying reference gene primers. TCRdb keeps only in-frame clones here, not all; method: immunoSEQ multiplex PCR. That table supplies the V and J calls and clone size; D and trimming were determined from the DNA. The table records approximately 78,000 clones, 91% of them present only once. V was cut by 1 base and J by 1 base, with 20 bases left in between. CDR1 and CDR2 (germline): MNHNS, SASEGT. The CDR3 has 18 amino acids. This receptor was obtained from a man between 45 and 60 years old with COVID-19, enrolled during active disease. The sequenced sample consisted of peripheral blood. The chain joins TRBV6-1 to TRBJ2-7; D unresolved. The CDR3 loop reads CASSEDPRRGPSSYEQYF. Here the CDR3 DNA reads TGTGCCAGCAGTGAAGATCCGAGACGAGGTCCATCGTCCTACGAGCAGTACTTC.